Listed below are T cell receptor beta chains from one sample, sequenced in a study of T-cell memory formation after mild COVID-19. Using its own MiXCR run on the 5' RACE reads, TCRdb lists one record per CDR3 protein. The sample lists more than 400,000 distinct CDR3 sequences, roughly 18% occurring once. The sample taken for sequencing was PBMCs or a T cell subset sorted from them (not recorded which). The receptors were sampled from an adult woman who had mild COVID-19 (a few samples of this study predate the infection). Cell type and time point are not known. Both conserved end residues are part of each CDR3. The order of the fields is J gene, V gene, D gene, clone size, CDR3 DNA, CDR3 protein. D genes are given only for firm matches. Expanded clones get a size class; other rows say once, few or many, or leave the size out.

TRBJ2-4	TRBV4-1	-	-	TGCGCCAGCAGCCAAGATGCGGCCTTTCAGTACTTC	CASSQDAAFQYF
TRBJ1-5	TRBV5-1	TRBD1	few	TGCGCCAGCAGCCCGGCGGGGACAGGGCATCAGCCCCAGCATTTT	CASSPAGTGHQPQHF
TRBJ2-1	TRBV7-3	TRBD2	-	TGTGCCAGCAGCTTATTGCTAGCGGGAGGGCCCTCCTACAATGAGCAGTTCTTC	CASSLLLAGGPSYNEQFF
TRBJ2-5	TRBV6-5	TRBD2	-	TGTGCCAGCAGTTACGGTGGCGGGGGTGGTGAGACCCAGTACTTC	CASSYGGGGGETQYF
TRBJ2-3	TRBV5-1	TRBD2	-	TGCGCCAGCAGCTTGGTCCCAAGCGGGGGCCCACTCACAGATACGCAGTATTTT	CASSLVPSGGPLTDTQYF
TRBJ2-3	TRBV21-1	-	few	TGTGCCAGCAGCACGGGGACTAGCGGGATGGCAGATACGCAGTATTTT	CASSTGTSGMADTQYF
TRBJ2-1	TRBV12-3/TRBV12-4	-	-	TGTGCCAGCAGATGGGGGAAAGGGCCGGTGTACAATGAGCAGTTCTTC	CASRWGKGPVYNEQFF
TRBJ1-4	TRBV12-3/TRBV12-4	-	-	TGTGCCAGCAGTTTAGCGGAGGGCGGGCTGTTTTTT	CASSLAEGGLFF
TRBJ2-3	TRBV20-1	TRBD2	few	TGCATCCTCAGCGGGGGGGCTGGGGATACGCAGTATTTT	CILSGGAGDTQYF
TRBJ2-7	TRBV20-1	-	few	TGCAGTGCTAGAGGGCCCTCTACAGGGGAGCAGTACTTC	CSARGPSTGEQYF
TRBJ2-7	TRBV18	-	-	TGTGCCAGCTCACCATACACCGGGTCTCTGCAAAGCGGTGGCTCCTACGAGCAGTACTTC	CASSPYTGSLQSGGSYEQYF
TRBJ2-7	TRBV7-9	-	-	TGTGCCAGCAGGTCCGGAGCGGCTGATTACGAGCAGTACTTC	CASRSGAADYEQYF
TRBJ1-2	TRBV7-9	-	-	TGTGCCAGCAGCCATCGATGGAGTGGCTACACCTTC	CASSHRWSGYTF
TRBJ1-2	TRBV3-1	-	few	TGTGCCAGCAGCCAGGGGCCCATCGGCTACACCTTC	CASSQGPIGYTF
TRBJ2-3	TRBV21-1	-	few	TGTGCCAGCAGCAAAGGTCCGACAGGTGGCACAGATACGCAGTATTTT	CASSKGPTGGTDTQYF
TRBJ2-5	TRBV9	-	-	TGTGCCAGCAGCACCAGACTGGATTGGGAGACCCAGTACTTC	CASSTRLDWETQYF
TRBJ2-1	TRBV6-5	TRBD1	few	TGTGCCACGTTGGGACAGGGAGGGGGACATGAGCAGTTCTTC	CATLGQGGGHEQFF
TRBJ1-2	TRBV6-5	-	few	TGTGCCAGCAGTTACGCTCCAGGGGAAGTCTATGGCTACACCTTC	CASSYAPGEVYGYTF
TRBJ1-4	TRBV4-1	TRBD1	few	TGCGCCAGCAGCCCAGACAGGGGGGTGATGGAAAAACTGTTTTTT	CASSPDRGVMEKLFF
TRBJ2-1	TRBV7-8	-	-	TGTGCCAGCAGCTTACAAGGCCTATACAATGAGCAGTTCTTC	CASSLQGLYNEQFF
TRBJ2-3	TRBV19	-	few	TGTGCCAGTAGTATCGTCGGGACTCCCACAGATACGCAGTATTTT	CASSIVGTPTDTQYF
TRBJ2-5	TRBV24-1	-	-	TGTGCCACCAGTGATTGGGGGACCCCCAGGGGAGAGACCCAGTACTTC	CATSDWGTPRGETQYF
TRBJ2-5	TRBV6-5	-	-	TGTGCCAGCAGTTCCCCCTGGAGGGGGGCAGAGACCCAGTACTTC	CASSSPWRGAETQYF
TRBJ2-7	TRBV14	-	-	TGTGCCAGCAGCCGTCGTAGTGTTTCGGGCTCCTACGAGCAGTACTTC	CASSRRSVSGSYEQYF
TRBJ1-1	TRBV10-2	-	-	TGCGCCAGCAGTGATCTTGGACACTGGAACACTGAAGCTTTCTTT	CASSDLGHWNTEAFF
TRBJ2-1	TRBV9	-	-	TGTGCCAGCAGCGTAGAAGAGGGTGGGGGAAATGAGCAGTTCTTC	CASSVEEGGGNEQFF
TRBJ2-6	TRBV24-1	-	-	TGTGCCACCAGTGGAAGGGGGGCCAACGTCCTGACTTTC	CATSGRGANVLTF
TRBJ2-3	TRBV10-3	-	few	TGTGCCATCAGTGGAGTCGGGGCAGATACGCAGTATTTT	CAISGVGADTQYF
TRBJ2-2	TRBV5-1	TRBD1	few	TGCGCCAGCAGCCAAACATCCGGGACAGGGAACACCGGGGAGCTGTTTTTT	CASSQTSGTGNTGELFF
TRBJ2-1	TRBV20-1	TRBD2	-	TGCAGTGCTGGATCACTAGCGGGGGGGTACAATGAGCAGTTCTTC	CSAGSLAGGYNEQFF
TRBJ1-5	TRBV20-1	-	few	TGCAGTGCCAGTAGGACAGGCAATCAGCCCCAGCATTTT	CSASRTGNQPQHF
TRBJ1-5	TRBV4-1	TRBD1	few	TGCGCCAGCAGCCGCGGGACAGGGGGAGGGCAGCCCCAGCATTTT	CASSRGTGGGQPQHF
TRBJ1-5	TRBV12-3/TRBV12-4	TRBD1	-	TGTGCCAGCAGTCTGACAGGGGCCTATAACTCCGAATGGAATCAGCCCCAGCATTTT	CASSLTGAYNSEWNQPQHF
TRBJ1-6	TRBV20-1	-	few	TGCAGTGCTAGAGATTTAACTGGACAGCTTATTTCACCCCTCCACTTT	CSARDLTGQLISPLHF
TRBJ2-5	TRBV30	-	few	TGTGCCTGGAGTGTTGGTGGTGAGACCCAGTACTTC	CAWSVGGETQYF
TRBJ2-5	TRBV11-1	TRBD1	few	TGTGCCAGCAGCTTAAGGCCCCCGGACAGGGAAGAGACCCAGTACTTC	CASSLRPPDREETQYF
TRBJ2-3	TRBV7-2	-	once	TGTGCCAGCAGCTCCCCCGCCGGGACTTCCCGCACAGATACGCAGTATTTT	CASSSPAGTSRTDTQYF